The 27 T cell receptor beta chains presented below share a single source sample, sequenced in a study of early stage breast cancer tumors. This table comes from immunoSEQ multiplex PCR, and its TCRdb copy is limited to in-frame clones, with some not included. The data hold 45,000 to 50,000 clones, with roughly 80% observed a single time. The sequenced material came from blood. The source is a person aged 45 to 59 with breast cancer.

The chain employs TRBV7-2 and TRBJ2-7; TRBD2 agrees at 11 bases. Germline CDR1 is SGHTA and CDR2 is FQGNSA. The CDR3 has 14 residues. V lost 5 bases to trimming and J lost 2 bases; unmatched junction nucleotides: 2. CDR3 region: CASSAGLAAYEQYF. As DNA, the CDR3 is TGTGCCAGCAGCGCGGGACTAGCGGCCTACGAGCAGTACTTC.

V and J are TRBV6-5 and TRBJ1-5, with D uncertain. Germline CDR1 reads MNHEY; CDR2 reads SVGAGI. This CDR3 spans 13 amino acids. Trimming removed 0 bases from V and 5 bases from J, with 5 bases in between. CDR3: CASSYSRDQPQHF. The CDR3, as DNA: TGTGCCAGCAGTTACTCGAGGGATCAGCCCCAGCATTTT.

The J gene is TRBJ1-2, the V gene TRBV28; D not resolved. The V end was cut by 1 base, the J end by 7 bases, with 4 bases between. Germline V lookup: CDR1 MDHEN, CDR2 SYDVKM. The CDR3 length is 11 residues. The CDR3 DNA reads as TGTGCCAGCAGTTTATTCGCTGGCTACACCTTC. This translates into CASSLFAGYTF.

J is TRBJ2-7 and V is TRBV2, with a tentative D call TRBD2 (7 bases). Germline assignment: CDR1 SNHLY and CDR2 FYNNEI. Trimming took off 3 bases at V and 6 bases at J, with 15 bases between the two ends. The CDR3 is 14 amino acids. As DNA, the CDR3 is TGTGCCAGCAGTGACGGGGGGCGCGGCGGCGAGCAGTACTTC. It is translated as CASSDGGRGGEQYF.

The chain uses TRBV5-4 and TRBJ2-2; D is unclear. The germline V gene has CDR1 SGHNT and CDR2 YYREEE (reference sequence). Trimming removed 2 bases at V and 0 bases at J, with 8 bases between. CDR3 length equals 15 residues. The CDR3 region is CASSFGSANTGELFF. The CDR3 DNA is TGTGCCAGCAGCTTTGGCAGCGCGAACACCGGGGAGCTGTTTTTT.

This clone was picked up a small number of times. This rearrangement joins TRBV10-1 to TRBJ1-2; no clear D gene. CDR1 is WNHNN and CDR2 is SYGVQD in the germline V gene (reference sequence). The CDR3 is 17 amino acids. Trimming took 6 bases from V and 4 from J, leaving 24 bases between them. The CDR3 spells CASRRNIRTVLRYGYTF. In DNA, the CDR3 is TGCGCCAGCAGGAGGAACATACGAACCGTACTTCGCTATGGCTACACCTTC.

This clone occurred once. The chain recombines TRBV5-1 with TRBJ2-5; TRBD2 might be the D (6 bases). The CDR3 sequence is 15 residues long. V lost 4 bases to trimming and J lost 5 bases, with 18 bases between them. Germline-derived CDR1 and CDR2 are SGHRS and YFSETQ. In DNA, the CDR3 is TGCGCCAGCAGCCCACTGGGGGGACGAGCTGAGACCCAGTACTTC. Its translation is CASSPLGGRAETQYF.

The V gene is TRBV7-9, the J gene TRBJ2-3; no reliable D call. The V end lost 0 bases, the J end lost 7 bases, and 11 bases lay between the germline ends. There are 14 residues in the CDR3. Germline CDR1 is SEHNR and CDR2 is FQNEAQ (reference sequence). The CDR3 region is CASSLAPVEYTQYF. The CDR3 DNA follows: TGTGCCAGCAGCTTAGCGCCCGTGGAGTATACGCAGTATTTT.

This rearrangement joins TRBV4-3 to TRBJ2-3; the D call may be TRBD1 or TRBD2 (5 bases each). V shed 2 bases and J shed 2 bases, with 11 bases lying between them. This CDR3 contains 15 residues. Germline CDR1 reads LGHNA; CDR2 reads YSLEER. This CDR3 reads CASSQRGETTDTQYF. The CDR3 DNA reads as TGCGCCAGCAGCCAAAGAGGGGAAACCACAGATACGCAGTATTTT.

The chain couples TRBV7-2 to TRBJ2-3, with D possibly being TRBD1 (5 bases). Germline values: CDR1 SGHTA, CDR2 FQGNSA. Trimming removed 5 bases from V and 5 bases from J, with 11 bases in between. The CDR3 spans 13 residues. As DNA, the CDR3 is TGTGCCAGCAGCACGTATCAGGGAGATACGCAGTATTTT. Protein sequence: CASSTYQGDTQYF.

This rearrangement joins TRBV7-2 to TRBJ1-6; 8 bases agree with TRBD1. This CDR3 is 16 amino acids long. CDR1 and CDR2 (germline): SGHTA, FQGNSA. V trimming: 4 bases; J trimming: 7 bases; junction bases outside the gene matches: 9. The chain's CDR3 is CASSYPGQGVNSPLHF. In DNA, the CDR3 is TGTGCCAGCAGCTACCCCGGACAGGGAGTAAATTCACCCCTCCACTTT.

J is TRBJ2-3 and V is TRBV7-8, with unresolved D. Germline V gene sequence: CDR1 SGHVS, CDR2 FQNEAQ. The CDR3 runs 12 residues. Trimming removed 1 base at V and 6 bases at J, with 5 bases between. The CDR3 DNA follows: TGTGCCAGCAGCTTAGAGATCGATACGCAGTATTTT. Translation gives CASSLEIDTQYF.

Only one count was recorded for this clone. The V call is TRBV5-4, the J call TRBJ2-5, with a tentative D call TRBD1 (7 bases). The V gene lost 2 bases and the J gene lost 5 bases, with 19 bases spanning the gap. This CDR3 region has 16 residues. Germline V gives CDR1 SGHNT, CDR2 YYREEE (reference sequence). DNA of the CDR3: TGTGCCAGCAGCTTCGGAGGGGGCTCACATTGGGAGACCCAGTACTTC. This codes for CASSFGGGSHWETQYF.

The chain employs TRBV28 and TRBJ1-1, with 7 bases aligning to TRBD1. The J segment lost 10 bases and the V segment lost 8 bases, leaving 16 bases of the junction unmatched. The CDR3 has 14 residues. CDR1 is MDHEN and CDR2 is SYDVKM in the germline V gene. The CDR3 nucleotides read TGTGCCAGCCGCGAGGGGGCCGGCTCCATCGGAGCTTTCTTT. Translating it yields CASREGAGSIGAFF.

The chain employs TRBV6-5 and TRBJ1-2; D is unclear. Germline lookup yields CDR1 MNHEY and CDR2 SVGAGI. Trimming removed 4 bases at V and 0 bases at J, with 9 bases between. This CDR3 spans 14 amino acids. The CDR3 bases are TGTGCCAGCAGTTCCCCTTTCGCTAACTATGGCTACACCTTC. The encoded protein is CASSSPFANYGYTF.

The rearrangement links TRBV6-1 to TRBJ1-5; a possible D gene is TRBD1 (5 bases). Trimming took 6 bases from V and 6 from J, leaving 12 bases between them. The CDR3 runs 13 residues. Germline V gene data show CDR1 as MNHNS and CDR2 as SASEGT. The CDR3 bases are TGTGCCAGCAGCATCGGGGCCGGTCAGCCCCAGCATTTT. Protein: CASSIGAGQPQHF.

J is TRBJ2-1 and V is TRBV7-9, with D possibly TRBD1 on 5 matching bases. Trimming left V 4 bases short and J 0 bases short, with 10 bases between. The CDR3 runs 15 residues. Germline V gene sequence: CDR1 SEHNR, CDR2 FQNEAQ (reference sequence). The CDR3, as DNA: TGTGCCAGCAGCTCGCGGCAGGGCTCCTACAATGAGCAGTTCTTC. Protein: CASSSRQGSYNEQFF.

The chain employs TRBV30 and TRBJ1-2; D unclear. V lost 1 base and J 6 bases, leaving 9 bases between the germline ends. There are 12 residues in the CDR3. Germline V gene data show CDR1 as GTSNPN and CDR2 as SVGIG (reference sequence). Here the CDR3 reads CAWSATQNGYTF. CDR3 nucleotides: TGTGCCTGGAGTGCGACACAGAATGGCTACACCTTC.

The CDR3 spells CAISESPTENTEAFF. In DNA form, the CDR3 reads TGTGCCATCAGTGAGTCACCGACAGAAAACACTGAAGCTTTCTTT. The chain employs TRBV10-3 and TRBJ1-1; tentatively, D is TRBD1 (5 bases). The CDR3 covers 15 residues. The germline V and J ends were trimmed by 0 bases and 2 bases, with 10 bases remaining between them. Germline CDR1 and CDR2: ENHRY and SYGVKD.

This sequence joins TRBV10-3 and TRBJ1-3; TRBD1 might be the D (6 bases). CDR1 ENHRY and CDR2 SYGVKD come from the germline V gene. The ends were cut back, 6 bases at V and 8 bases at J, with 8 bases in the middle. CDR3 length: 11 amino acids. The CDR3 reads CAISPGDTIYF. For the CDR3, the DNA is TGTGCCATCAGCCCAGGGGACACCATATATTTT.

The V and J genes are TRBV7-2 and TRBJ2-1, with unresolved D. The germline gives CDR1 SGHTA, CDR2 FQGNSA. The CDR3 has 12 residues. Trimming took off 7 bases at V and 16 bases at J, with 20 bases between the two ends. The CDR3 bases are TGTGCCAGCAACTTGGACCGGGTCTCGAACTTCTTC. Translated, it gives CASNLDRVSNFF.

This sequence joins TRBV5-8 and TRBJ1-1, with no clear D. The CDR3 contains 15 residues. The germline V gene encodes CDR1 SGHTS and CDR2 YDEGEE. The V end lost 4 bases, the J end lost 6 bases, and 19 bases lay between the germline ends. CDR3 loop: CASSPTGGRSAEAFF. The DNA for the CDR3 is TGTGCCAGCAGCCCGACGGGAGGGAGGAGCGCTGAAGCTTTCTTT. Looking up the rest from reference TRBV5-8 and TRBJ1-1 gives the full variable domain: EAGVTQSPTHLIKTRGQQATLRCSPISGHTSVYWYQQALGLGLQFLLWYDEGEERNRGNFPPRFSGRQFPNYSSELNVNALELEDSALYLCASSPTGGRSAEAFFGQGTRLTVV.

This rearrangement joins TRBV19 to TRBJ1-4; the D is unclear. V lost 5 bases to trimming and J lost 3 bases, with 13 bases between them. This CDR3 contains 15 residues. Germline CDR1 is LNHDA and CDR2 is SQIVND (reference sequence). As DNA, the CDR3 is TGTGCCAGTAGTCCTCAAGAGGGTGCTAATGAAAAACTGTTTTTT. It is translated as CASSPQEGANEKLFF.

The rearrangement joins TRBV5-5 to TRBJ2-7; maybe TRBD1 (6 bases). Germline lookup yields CDR1 SGHKS and CDR2 YYEKEE (reference sequence). V lost 2 bases and J lost 6, with 18 bases in between. The CDR3 runs to 15 residues. The CDR3 spells CASSFATGASIEQYF. For the CDR3, the DNA is TGTGCCAGCAGCTTCGCGACAGGAGCCTCGATCGAGCAGTACTTC.

V usage is TRBV4-2 and J usage is TRBJ2-1, with D unresolved. This CDR3 comprises 13 residues. Per germline, CDR1 LGHNA and CDR2 YNFKEQ. The V end was cut by 0 bases, the J end by 4 bases, with 4 bases between. The CDR3 DNA sequence: TGTGCCAGCAGCCAAGAGACGTACAATGAGCAGTTCTTC. It specifies CASSQETYNEQFF.

CDR3 in amino acids: CASSRLAGVTDTQYF. In DNA form, the CDR3 reads TGTGCCAGCAGCAGACTAGCGGGAGTCACAGATACGCAGTATTTT. The chain combines TRBV5-4 with TRBJ2-3, with 12 bases that match TRBD2. CDR1 and CDR2 (germline): SGHNT, YYREEE (reference sequence). The CDR3 runs to 15 residues. V lost 4 bases to trimming and J lost 2 bases; unmatched junction nucleotides: 2.

The chain recombines TRBV5-1 with TRBJ2-1, with D possibly called TRBD1 or TRBD2 (6 bases each). The germline V gene encodes CDR1 SGHRS and CDR2 YFSETQ. This CDR3 spans 16 amino acids. With 4 bases removed from V and 5 bases from J, the gap between germline ends came to 19 bases. CDR3 sequence reads: CASSPGWGAYHNEQFF. The CDR3, as DNA: TGCGCCAGCAGCCCGGGGTGGGGGGCCTACCACAATGAGCAGTTCTTC.